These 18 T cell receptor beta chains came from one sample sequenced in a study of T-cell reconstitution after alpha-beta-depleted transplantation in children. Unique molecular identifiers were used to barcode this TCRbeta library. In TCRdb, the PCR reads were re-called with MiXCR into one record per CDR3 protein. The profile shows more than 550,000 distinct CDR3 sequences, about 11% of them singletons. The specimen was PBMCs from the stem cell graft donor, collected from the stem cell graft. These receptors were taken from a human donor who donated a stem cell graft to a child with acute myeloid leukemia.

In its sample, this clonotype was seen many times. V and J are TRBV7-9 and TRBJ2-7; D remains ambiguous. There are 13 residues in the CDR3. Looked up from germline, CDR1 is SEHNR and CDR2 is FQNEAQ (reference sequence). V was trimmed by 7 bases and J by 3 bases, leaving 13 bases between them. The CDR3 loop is CASNLTKGYEQYF. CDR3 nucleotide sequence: TGTGCCAGCAACCTGACGAAGGGCTACGAGCAGTACTTC.

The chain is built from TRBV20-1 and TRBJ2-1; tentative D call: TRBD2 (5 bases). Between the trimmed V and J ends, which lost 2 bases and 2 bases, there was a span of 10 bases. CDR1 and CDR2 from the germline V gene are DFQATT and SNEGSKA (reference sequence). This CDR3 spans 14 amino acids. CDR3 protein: CSARRGPAYNEQFF. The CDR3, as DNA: TGCAGTGCTAGAAGAGGGCCCGCCTACAATGAGCAGTTCTTC.

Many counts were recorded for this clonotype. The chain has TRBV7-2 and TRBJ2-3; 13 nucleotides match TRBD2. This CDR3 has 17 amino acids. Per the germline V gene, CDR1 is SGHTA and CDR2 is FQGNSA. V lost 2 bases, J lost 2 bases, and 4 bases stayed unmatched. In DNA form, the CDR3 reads TGTGCCAGCAGCTTACGCGGGACTAGCGGGACCACAGATACGCAGTATTTT. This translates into CASSLRGTSGTTDTQYF.

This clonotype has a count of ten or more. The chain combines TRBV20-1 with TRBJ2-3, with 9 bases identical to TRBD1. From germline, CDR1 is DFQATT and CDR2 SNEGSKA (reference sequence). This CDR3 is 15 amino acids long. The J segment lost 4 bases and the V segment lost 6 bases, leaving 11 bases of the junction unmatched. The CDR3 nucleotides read TGCAGTGCACACACCGGGACAGGGAGGGCAGATACGCAGTATTTT. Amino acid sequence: CSAHTGTGRADTQYF.

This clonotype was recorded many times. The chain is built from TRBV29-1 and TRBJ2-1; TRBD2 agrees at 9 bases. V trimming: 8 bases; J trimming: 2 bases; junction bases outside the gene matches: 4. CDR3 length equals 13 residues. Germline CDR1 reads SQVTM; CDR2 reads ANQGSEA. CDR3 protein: CSLRTSAYNEQFF. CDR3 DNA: TGCAGCCTACGGACTAGCGCCTACAATGAGCAGTTCTTC.

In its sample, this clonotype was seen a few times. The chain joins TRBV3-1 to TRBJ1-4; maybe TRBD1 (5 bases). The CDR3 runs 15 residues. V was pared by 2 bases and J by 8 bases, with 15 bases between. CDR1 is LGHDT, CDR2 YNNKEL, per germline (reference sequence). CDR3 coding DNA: TGTGCCAGCAGCCAATCCCACGGGGGATGGGAAAAACTGTTTTTT. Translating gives CASSQSHGGWEKLFF.

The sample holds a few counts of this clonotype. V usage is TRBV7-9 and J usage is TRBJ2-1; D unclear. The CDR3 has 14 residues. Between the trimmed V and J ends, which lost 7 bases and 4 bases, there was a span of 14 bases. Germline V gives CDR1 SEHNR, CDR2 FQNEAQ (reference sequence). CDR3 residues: CASTKERIYNEQFF. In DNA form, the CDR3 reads TGTGCCAGCACCAAGGAGCGAATATACAATGAGCAGTTCTTC.

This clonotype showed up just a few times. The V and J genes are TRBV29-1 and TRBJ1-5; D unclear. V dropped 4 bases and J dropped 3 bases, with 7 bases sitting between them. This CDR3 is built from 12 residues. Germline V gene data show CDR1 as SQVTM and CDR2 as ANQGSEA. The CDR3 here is CSVGTPNQPQHF. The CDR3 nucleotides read TGCAGCGTTGGGACTCCCAATCAGCCCCAGCATTTT.

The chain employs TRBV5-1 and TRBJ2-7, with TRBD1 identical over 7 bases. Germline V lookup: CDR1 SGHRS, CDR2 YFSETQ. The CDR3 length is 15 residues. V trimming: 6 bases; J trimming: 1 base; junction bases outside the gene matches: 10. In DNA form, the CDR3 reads TGCGCCAGCACCTCCGTGGCAGGGGGTTCCTACGAGCAGTACTTC. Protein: CASTSVAGGSYEQYF.

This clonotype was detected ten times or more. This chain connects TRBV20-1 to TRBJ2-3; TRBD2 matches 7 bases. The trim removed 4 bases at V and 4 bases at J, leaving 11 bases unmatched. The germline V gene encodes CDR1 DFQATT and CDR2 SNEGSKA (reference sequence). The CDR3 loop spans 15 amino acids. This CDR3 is CSATSGTTGPDTQYF. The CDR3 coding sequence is TGCAGTGCTACCTCCGGGACTACCGGCCCAGATACGCAGTATTTT.

The CDR3 spells CASTPGARGAEAFF. For the CDR3, the DNA is TGTGCCAGCACCCCCGGGGCCAGGGGCGCTGAAGCTTTCTTT. The rearrangement uses TRBV12-3 or TRBV12-4 and TRBJ1-1, with a possible D match to TRBD1 (6 bases). The CDR3 has 14 residues. V lost 7 bases to trimming and J lost 6 bases, with 18 bases between them.

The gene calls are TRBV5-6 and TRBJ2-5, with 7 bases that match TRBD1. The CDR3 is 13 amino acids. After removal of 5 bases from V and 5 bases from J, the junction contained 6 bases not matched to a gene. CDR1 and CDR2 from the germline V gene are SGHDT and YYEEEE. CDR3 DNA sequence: TGTGCCAGCAGAGTGGACAGGTCGGAGACCCAGTACTTC. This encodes CASRVDRSETQYF.

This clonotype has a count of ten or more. The CDR3 DNA is TGTGCCAGCAGCCTGGCAGGGTACACTGAAGCTTTCTTT. Translation gives CASSLAGYTEAFF. The chain couples TRBV7-9 to TRBJ1-1; possibly TRBD1 for D (5 bases). The ends were cut back, 5 bases at V and 3 bases at J, with 10 bases in the middle. The CDR3 runs to 13 residues. The germline gives CDR1 SEHNR, CDR2 FQNEAQ (reference sequence).

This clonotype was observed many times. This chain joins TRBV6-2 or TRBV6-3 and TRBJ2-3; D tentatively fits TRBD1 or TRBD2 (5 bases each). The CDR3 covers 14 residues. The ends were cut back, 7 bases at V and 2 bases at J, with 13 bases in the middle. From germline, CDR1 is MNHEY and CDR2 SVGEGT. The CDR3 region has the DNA TGTGCCAGCATACGGGACGGAGTCACAGATACGCAGTATTTT. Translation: CASIRDGVTDTQYF.

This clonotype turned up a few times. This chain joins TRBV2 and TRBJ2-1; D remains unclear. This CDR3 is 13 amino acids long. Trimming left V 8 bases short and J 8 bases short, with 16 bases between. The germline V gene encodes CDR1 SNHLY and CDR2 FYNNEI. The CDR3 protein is CASLNPSRYEQFF. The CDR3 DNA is TGTGCCAGCCTTAACCCAAGTCGGTATGAGCAGTTCTTC. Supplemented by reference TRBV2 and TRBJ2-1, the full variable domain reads EPEVTQTPSHQVTQMGQEVILRCVPISNHLYFYWYRQILGQKVEFLVSFYNNEISEKSEIFDDQFSVERPDGSNFTLKIRSTKLEDSAMYFCASLNPSRYEQFFGPGTRLTVL.

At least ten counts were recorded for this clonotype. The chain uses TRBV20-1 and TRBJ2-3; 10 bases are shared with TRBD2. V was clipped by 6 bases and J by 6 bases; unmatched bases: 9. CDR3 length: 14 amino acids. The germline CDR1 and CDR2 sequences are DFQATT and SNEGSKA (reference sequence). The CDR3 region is CSAPPPSGSDTQYF. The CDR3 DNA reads TGCAGTGCACCCCCGCCTAGCGGGAGTGATACGCAGTATTTT.

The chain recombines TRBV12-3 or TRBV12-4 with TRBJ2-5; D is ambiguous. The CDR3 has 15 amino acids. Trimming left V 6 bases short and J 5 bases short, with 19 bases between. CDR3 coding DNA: TGTGCCAGCAGCCCCGTAGGCAGGTGGACGGAGACCCAGTACTTC. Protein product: CASSPVGRWTETQYF.

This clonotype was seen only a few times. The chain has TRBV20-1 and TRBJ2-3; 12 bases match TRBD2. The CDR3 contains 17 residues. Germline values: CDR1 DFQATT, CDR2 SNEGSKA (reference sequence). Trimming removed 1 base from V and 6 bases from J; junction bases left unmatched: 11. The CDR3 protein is CSARGTGLAGFLDTQYF. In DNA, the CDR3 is TGCAGTGCTAGAGGAACTGGACTAGCGGGGTTCCTGGATACGCAGTATTTT.